The entry below describes one T cell receptor (beta chain). The method was immunoSEQ multiplex PCR; TCRdb's version includes in-frame clones alone and lacks a portion of them. The sample yields around 220,000 clones, 90% seen once. Germline trimming cut 1 base from V and 3 bases from J; bases unmatched to any gene: 8. Germline CDR1 SGHTA, CDR2 FQGTGA. This CDR3 is built from 16 residues. Participants were placed into cohorts based on the clinical history they reported. The sample belongs to a study of blood T cell repertoires in COVID-19. About the study: The United States, Italy and Spain supplied acute and convalescent COVID-19 samples. From T cells, B-cell-depleted T cells, or PBMCs came the material, which was cDNA or gDNA.

The chain combines TRBV7-3 with TRBJ2-7; 8 bases match TRBD1. Sequenced: PBMCs or T cells enriched from blood (not recorded which). This sequence originates from a man younger than 45 who had been exposed to COVID-19. CDR3 in amino acids: CASSLRGGTGSYEQYF. The CDR3 DNA reads as TGTGCCAGCAGCTTAAGAGGCGGGACAGGTAGCTACGAGCAGTACTTC.